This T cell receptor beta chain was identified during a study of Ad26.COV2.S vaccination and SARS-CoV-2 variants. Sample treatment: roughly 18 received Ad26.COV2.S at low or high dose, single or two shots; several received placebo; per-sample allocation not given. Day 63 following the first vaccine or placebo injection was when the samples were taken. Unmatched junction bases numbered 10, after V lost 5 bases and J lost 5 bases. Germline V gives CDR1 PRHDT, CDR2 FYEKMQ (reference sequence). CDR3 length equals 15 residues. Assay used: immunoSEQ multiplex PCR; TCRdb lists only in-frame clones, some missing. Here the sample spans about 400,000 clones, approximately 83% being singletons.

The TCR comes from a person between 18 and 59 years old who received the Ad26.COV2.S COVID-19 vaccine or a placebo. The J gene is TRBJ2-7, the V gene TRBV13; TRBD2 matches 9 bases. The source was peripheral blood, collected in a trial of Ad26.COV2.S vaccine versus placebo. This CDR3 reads CASSVLLAGLNEQYF. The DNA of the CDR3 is TGTGCCAGCAGCGTCCTTCTAGCGGGATTGAACGAGCAGTACTTC.